Reported below is one T cell receptor beta chain. Specified time point: peripheral blood 6 weeks after treatment start. Peripheral blood mononuclear cells were collected from every patient before and during treatment, yielding between 1 and 8 samples per patient. The data were taken from a study of PD-L1 blockade in urothelial cancer. Using immunoSEQ multiplex PCR, the repertoire was profiled, and TCRdb retains in-frame clones only, with some absent. The table has fewer than 90,000 clones, 80% to 95% seen once. Germline values: CDR1 SGDLS, CDR2 YYNGEE. This CDR3 comprises 12 residues. V shed 0 bases and J shed 6 bases, with 3 bases lying between them.

The sample here was PBMCs, taken around atezolizumab (anti-PD-L1) treatment. The rearrangement uses TRBV9 and TRBJ2-2; D is unclear. The source is a woman older than 75 with urothelial cancer. The CDR3: CASSVVAGELFF. As DNA, the CDR3 is TGTGCCAGCAGCGTAGTAGCCGGGGAGCTGTTTTTT. Using reference TRBV9 and TRBJ2-2 for the parts outside the CDR3, the full variable domain is DSGVTQTPKHLITATGQRVTLRCSPRSGDLSVYWYQQSLDQGLQFLIQYYNGEERAKGNILERFSAQQFPDLHSELNLSSLELGDSALYFCASSVVAGELFFGEGSRLTVL.